The 22 T cell receptor beta chains below come from one sample, sequenced in a study of blood T cell repertoires in COVID-19. Method: immunoSEQ multiplex PCR; TCRdb's copy keeps in-frame clones and lacks some. The sample holds 88,000 or so clones; around 86% are singletons and the top ten take 9% to 10%. Sequencing was performed on peripheral blood. The receptors originated from a human donor in a cohort sampled during active COVID-19.

This chain joins TRBV29-1 and TRBJ2-7; 11 nucleotides match TRBD1. CDR1 is SQVTM and CDR2 is ANQGSEA in the germline V gene. Trimming at V came to 7 bases and at J to 7 bases, leaving 6 bases not matched to a gene. The CDR3 has 12 residues. The CDR3 bases are TGCAGCGGGGGACAGGGGGTAAGGGAGCAGTACTTC. This encodes CSGGQGVREQYF.

The CDR3 sequence is CSAELAPSYEQYF. CDR3 sequence (DNA): TGCAGCGCGGAACTAGCGCCGTCCTACGAGCAGTACTTC. The chain couples TRBV29-1 to TRBJ2-7; 7 bases are a match to TRBD2. Trimming took 7 bases from V and 1 from J; bases not matched to a gene: 7. CDR1 is SQVTM, CDR2 ANQGSEA, per germline. This CDR3 has 13 residues.

The chain links TRBV29-1 to TRBJ1-1; perhaps TRBD1 as D (6 bases). Germline CDR1 is SQVTM and CDR2 is ANQGSEA. Between the trimmed V and J ends, which lost 1 base and 8 bases, there was a span of 17 bases. This CDR3 is 14 amino acids long. The CDR3: CSVEADQGPREAFF. CDR3 nucleotide sequence: TGCAGCGTTGAAGCAGATCAGGGGCCGAGGGAAGCTTTCTTT.

The chain uses TRBV19 and TRBJ2-1; 10 bases map to TRBD2. The CDR3 covers 15 residues. Germline V gene data show CDR1 as LNHDA and CDR2 as SQIVND (reference sequence). With 3 bases clipped from V and 12 bases from J, the junction kept 11 bases outside the gene matches. The CDR3 protein is CASSISGGNEGGQFF. Written as DNA, the CDR3 is TGTGCCAGTAGTATTAGCGGGGGGAACGAAGGTGGGCAGTTCTTC.

This chain uses TRBV5-6 with TRBJ1-1, with 7 bases lining up with TRBD1. Germline V gene lookup returns CDR1 SGHDT and CDR2 YYEEEE. CDR3 length equals 18 residues. J was trimmed by 2 bases and V by 1 base; bases with no gene match: 14. CDR3 sequence (DNA): TGTGCCAGCAGCTTGCTCTCGACAGGGAGAGGACCTAACACTGAAGCTTTCTTT. Translated: CASSLLSTGRGPNTEAFF.

This clone was observed once. The chain recombines TRBV5-1 with TRBJ2-7; TRBD2 matches at 8 bases. Germline V gene sequence: CDR1 SGHRS, CDR2 YFSETQ. The CDR3 loop spans 15 amino acids. The V and J ends lost 4 bases and 2 bases, in that order; junction bases with no gene match: 8. CDR3 protein: CASSRSREGPYEQYF. DNA of the CDR3: TGCGCCAGCAGCCGCTCCCGGGAGGGCCCCTACGAGCAGTACTTC.

The chain joins TRBV19 to TRBJ1-6; 7 bases match TRBD1. CDR3 length equals 17 residues. Trimming at V came to 10 bases and at J to 2 bases, leaving 14 bases not matched to a gene. Germline V CDR1 and CDR2: LNHDA, SQIVND (reference sequence). CDR3 in DNA: TGTGCCACCTCAATCCAGGGGGTCGGTGCCTATAATTCACCCCTCCACTTT. Amino acids: CATSIQGVGAYNSPLHF.

V and J are TRBV9 and TRBJ2-3; D gene ambiguous. The CDR3 runs to 14 residues. Trimming removed 0 bases from V and 2 bases from J, with 7 bases in between. CDR1 is SGDLS, CDR2 YYNGEE, per germline. The CDR3 DNA sequence: TGTGCCAGCAGCGTAGGGGCGAACACAGATACGCAGTATTTT. Translation gives CASSVGANTDTQYF.

The chain has TRBV28 and TRBJ1-2; 7 bases fit TRBD1. The CDR3 has 14 amino acids. V was pared by 5 bases and J by 8 bases, with 11 bases of the junction left unmatched. Germline CDR1 MDHEN, CDR2 SYDVKM. CDR3 region: CASSDEGAGRGYTF. The CDR3 DNA reads as TGTGCCAGCAGTGACGAGGGGGCGGGGCGGGGCTACACCTTC.

V usage is TRBV30 and J usage is TRBJ2-5; tentatively, D is TRBD1 (6 bases). CDR3 length: 13 amino acids. Germline V gives CDR1 GTSNPN, CDR2 SVGIG (reference sequence). Trimming cost V 2 bases and J 3 bases, with 10 bases left between them. The CDR3 loop is CAWSLGQKETQYF. CDR3 DNA sequence: TGTGCCTGGAGTTTAGGACAGAAAGAGACCCAGTACTTC.

This rearrangement joins TRBV2 to TRBJ1-2; 8 bases match TRBD1. The CDR3 is 15 residues long. CDR1 and CDR2 (germline): SNHLY, FYNNEI. V shed 2 bases and J 2 bases; nucleotides not matched to a gene: 4. Here the CDR3 DNA reads TGTGCCAGCAGTGAAAGGACAGGGTCCAACTATGGCTACACCTTC. It encodes CASSERTGSNYGYTF.

The V and J genes are TRBV5-1 and TRBJ1-1; D is perhaps TRBD1 (6 bases). Germline assignment: CDR1 SGHRS and CDR2 YFSETQ. V dropped 7 bases and J dropped 1 base, with 17 bases sitting between them. The length of the CDR3 is 15 residues. Here the CDR3 reads CASRTWQGRNTEAFF. CDR3 DNA: TGCGCCAGCCGCACTTGGCAGGGGCGGAACACTGAAGCTTTCTTT.

V and J are TRBV19 and TRBJ1-5; 9 nucleotides agree with TRBD1. The CDR3 is 16 residues long. The germline gives CDR1 LNHDA, CDR2 SQIVND (reference sequence). With V trimmed by 5 bases and J by 0 bases, 5 bases remained unmatched. In DNA form, the CDR3 reads TGTGCCAGTAGTGTCGGGACAGGGAATAGCAATCAGCCCCAGCATTTT. The encoded protein is CASSVGTGNSNQPQHF.

The table lists this clone with a count of one. The chain couples TRBV29-1 to TRBJ1-1; TRBD1 matches 10 bases. Per germline, CDR1 SQVTM and CDR2 ANQGSEA. V gave up 6 bases and J gave up 5 bases; unmatched junction bases: 0. The CDR3 length is 11 residues. CDR3 region: CSVDRGTEAFF. CDR3 bases: TGCAGCGTGGACAGGGGGACTGAAGCTTTCTTT.

The chain employs TRBV5-4 and TRBJ1-2, with 9 bases matching TRBD1. The CDR3 is 14 amino acids. CDR1 is SGHNT and CDR2 is YYREEE in the germline V gene (reference sequence). J gave up 4 bases and V 3 bases, and 4 bases lay outside the gene matches. The CDR3: CASSSSTGGYGYTF. The CDR3 DNA is TGTGCCAGCAGCTCCTCGACAGGGGGCTATGGCTACACCTTC.

The table lists this clone with a few counts. The chain has TRBV19 and TRBJ1-1, with 9 bases fitting TRBD1. Unmatched junction bases numbered 5, after V lost 5 bases and J lost 1 base. This CDR3 is built from 15 residues. The germline gives CDR1 LNHDA, CDR2 SQIVND (reference sequence). The CDR3 spells CASSAGQGTNTEAFF. CDR3 sequence (DNA): TGTGCCAGTAGTGCCGGACAGGGGACGAACACTGAAGCTTTCTTT.

This clone has a single count. The chain uses TRBV5-1 and TRBJ2-3; 14 bases line up with TRBD2. CDR3 length: 17 residues. Germline CDR1 SGHRS, CDR2 YFSETQ. After removal of 0 bases from V and 2 bases from J, the junction contained 2 bases not matched to a gene. The CDR3 spells CASSLGTSGGITDTQYF. The DNA of the CDR3 is TGCGCCAGCAGCTTGGGGACTAGCGGGGGGATCACAGATACGCAGTATTTT. The entire variable domain, with the rest obtained from reference TRBV5-1 and TRBJ2-3, is as follows: KAGVTQTPRYLIKTRGQQVTLSCSPISGHRSVSWYQQTPGQGLQFLFEYFSETQRNKGNFPGRFSGRQFSNSRSEMNVSTLELGDSALYLCASSLGTSGGITDTQYFGPGTRLTVL.

The chain combines TRBV19 with TRBJ2-7; D might be TRBD1 (6 bases). This CDR3 spans 13 amino acids. Germline CDR1 is LNHDA and CDR2 is SQIVND (reference sequence). V lost 11 bases, J lost 1 base, and 15 bases lay in between. CDR3 amino acids: CAVSGTPSYEQYF. Written as DNA, the CDR3 is TGTGCCGTATCCGGGACACCATCCTACGAGCAGTACTTC.

The chain links TRBV5-6 to TRBJ2-7; possible D gene TRBD1, 7 bases. Germline-derived CDR1 and CDR2 are SGHDT and YYEEEE. The V end was cut by 0 bases, the J end by 5 bases, with 12 bases between. CDR3 length equals 14 residues. The CDR3 is CASSLARGRHEQYF. The CDR3, as DNA: TGTGCCAGCAGCTTGGCCAGGGGGAGGCACGAGCAGTACTTC. The whole variable domain, filled in from reference TRBV5-6 and TRBJ2-7, reads DAGVTQSPTHLIKTRGQQVTLRCSPKSGHDTVSWYQQALGQGPQFIFQYYEEEERQRGNFPDRFSGHQFPNYSSELNVNALLLGDSALYLCASSLARGRHEQYFGPGTRLTVT.

The V call is TRBV6-5, the J call TRBJ1-2; a weak D match, TRBD1 (5 bases). Germline V CDR1 and CDR2: MNHEY, SVGAGI. The CDR3 is 15 amino acids. The V gene lost 6 bases and the J gene lost 7 bases, with 21 bases spanning the gap. The CDR3 DNA follows: TGTGCCAGCAGCCTACCCGCCGACAGATTAGGTGGCTACACCTTC. This gives the protein CASSLPADRLGGYTF.

Within the sample, this clone is medium-sized. The chain recombines TRBV7-8 with TRBJ1-2; 8 nucleotides match TRBD1. Trimming removed 5 bases from V and 8 bases from J; junction bases left unmatched: 4. CDR3 length: 12 amino acids. Germline V gives CDR1 SGHVS, CDR2 FQNEAQ. For the CDR3, the DNA is TGTGCCAGCAGCGCCGGACAGGGCGGCTACACCTTC. Residues: CASSAGQGGYTF.

The chain links TRBV28 to TRBJ2-1; 10 nucleotides line up with TRBD1. CDR1 is MDHEN, CDR2 SYDVKM, per germline. V was clipped by 4 bases and J by 2 bases; unmatched bases: 8. The CDR3 runs 17 residues. The CDR3, as DNA: TGTGCCAGCAGTTCGGCCCCGGGACAGGGGACCTACAATGAGCAGTTCTTC. Translating it yields CASSSAPGQGTYNEQFF.